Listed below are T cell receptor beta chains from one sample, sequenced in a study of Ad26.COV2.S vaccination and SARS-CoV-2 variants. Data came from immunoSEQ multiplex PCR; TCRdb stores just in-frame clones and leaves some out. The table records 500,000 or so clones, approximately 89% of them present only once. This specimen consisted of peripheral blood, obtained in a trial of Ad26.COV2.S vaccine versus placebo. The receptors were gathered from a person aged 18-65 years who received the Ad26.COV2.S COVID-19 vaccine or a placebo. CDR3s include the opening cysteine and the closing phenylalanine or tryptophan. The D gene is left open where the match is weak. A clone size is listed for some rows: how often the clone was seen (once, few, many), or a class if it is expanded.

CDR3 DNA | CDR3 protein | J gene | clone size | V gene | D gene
TGTGCCAGCAGCTTATTTCCGGAGGTTGAAGCTTTCTTT | CASSLFPEVEAFF | TRBJ1-1 | . | TRBV11-2 | .
TGTGCCAGCAGCTTGGGGACAGGGGGCGCGGAGACCCAGTACTTC | CASSLGTGGAETQYF | TRBJ2-5 | . | TRBV9 | TRBD1
TGTGCCAGTGCCGTGGGAGGGGATGAAAAACTGTTTTTT | CASAVGGDEKLFF | TRBJ1-4 | . | TRBV28 | .
TGTGCCACCAGCACCGACAGGGCGGCCGGGGAGCTGTTTTTT | CATSTDRAAGELFF | TRBJ2-2 | . | TRBV24-1 | TRBD1
TGTGCCAGCAGTTACGGGTACGGAAAGGGTGAGCAGTTCTTC | CASSYGYGKGEQFF | TRBJ2-1 | . | TRBV6-5 | .
TGCGCCAGCAGCTTGGTCCCGGGACAGGGGGCCTACTGGGAGAACACTGAAGCTTTCTTT | CASSLVPGQGAYWENTEAFF | TRBJ1-1 | . | TRBV5-1 | TRBD1
TGTGCCAGCTCACCTAACCTCGGAATTCTAAATGAAAAACTGTTTTTT | CASSPNLGILNEKLFF | TRBJ1-4 | . | TRBV18 | .
TGTGCCAGCAGCCAAGGACGGAGCTCCTATAATTCACCCCTCCACTTT | CASSQGRSSYNSPLHF | TRBJ1-6 | . | TRBV3-1/TRBV3-2 | .
TGTGCCAGTAAAATACAGATGAACACTGAAGCTTTCTTT | CASKIQMNTEAFF | TRBJ1-1 | . | TRBV19 | .
TGTGCCAGCAGCTCCTCGGGACAGGCCGAGACCCAGTACTTC | CASSSSGQAETQYF | TRBJ2-5 | . | TRBV7-2 | TRBD1
TGTGCCAGCAGCTTGGGGGCAGGGGCTAATGAAAAACTGTTTTTT | CASSLGAGANEKLFF | TRBJ1-4 | . | TRBV5-8 | .
TGTGCCAGCTCACCAGGGACTTTTGGTTCACCCCTCCACTTT | CASSPGTFGSPLHF | TRBJ1-6 | . | TRBV18 | .
TGTGCCAGCAGCCCGCCCAACGGGAGGGCCGACACAGATACGCAGTATTTT | CASSPPNGRADTDTQYF | TRBJ2-3 | . | TRBV3-1/TRBV3-2 | TRBD2
TGTGCCACCAGTGACGCCCGGGCCGACTACAATGAGCAGTTCTTC | CATSDARADYNEQFF | TRBJ2-1 | . | TRBV24-1 | .
TGTGCCAGCAGTTACTCTTGGCAGGGCGCAGATACGCAGTATTTT | CASSYSWQGADTQYF | TRBJ2-3 | . | TRBV6-5 | .
TGTGCCAGCGGGTATCCCGGGGACACCATATATTTT | CASGYPGDTIYF | TRBJ1-3 | . | TRBV7-6 | .
TGTGCCAGTAGTATCAAACAGGGTAGTGGCTACACCTTC | CASSIKQGSGYTF | TRBJ1-2 | . | TRBV19 | .
TGCGCCAGCAGCCCCCCGACAGGGGACGGCGAAAAACTGTTTTTT | CASSPPTGDGEKLFF | TRBJ1-4 | . | TRBV5-1 | TRBD1
TGTGCCAGCAGTTTATTCTCTAGCGGGTACTACAATGAGCAGTTCTTC | CASSLFSSGYYNEQFF | TRBJ2-1 | . | TRBV27 | TRBD2
TGTGCCAGCAGCCGGGGCCTTAGTCCTCAGCCCCAGCATTTT | CASSRGLSPQPQHF | TRBJ1-5 | many | TRBV13 | .
TGTGCCAGCAGCCGACTTCCTAGCACAGATACGCAGTATTTT | CASSRLPSTDTQYF | TRBJ2-3 | . | TRBV14 | .
TGTGCCAGCAGTGAAGTGGGGACAGGGGTTGAAGCTTTCTTT | CASSEVGTGVEAFF | TRBJ1-1 | once | TRBV2 | TRBD1
TGTGCCACCAGCAGAGATTTGAGGGCAGGGGGGTCACCCCTCCACTTT | CATSRDLRAGGSPLHF | TRBJ1-6 | . | TRBV15 | TRBD1
TGTGCCAGCAGGGAACTAGCGGGAGAATACAATGAGCAGTTCTTC | CASRELAGEYNEQFF | TRBJ2-1 | . | TRBV2 | TRBD2
TGTGCCAGCAGTCAAAACAGGGATCGGGCTGAAGCTTTCTTT | CASSQNRDRAEAFF | TRBJ1-1 | . | TRBV6-5 | .
TGTGCCAGCAGCGTAGACCCGGGACTAGCGGGGGAGCAGTACTTC | CASSVDPGLAGEQYF | TRBJ2-7 | few | TRBV9 | TRBD2
TGTGCCTGGAGAGGCGGAGGAAATAGAATATCCCTCCACTTT | CAWRGGGNRISLHF | TRBJ1-6 | . | TRBV30 | .
TGTGCCAGTAGACCCAGGGGTGGCGGTGGAAACACCATATATTTT | CASRPRGGGGNTIYF | TRBJ1-3 | . | TRBV19 | .
TGCGCCAGCAGCCCGGGGACAGTTACAAACATTCAGTACTTC | CASSPGTVTNIQYF | TRBJ2-4 | . | TRBV5-1 | TRBD1
TGCGCCAGCAAACAGCAGAACACCGGGGAGCTGTTTTTT | CASKQQNTGELFF | TRBJ2-2 | . | TRBV5-1 | .
TGTGCCAGCAGCCCTACATGGGGAAATGAAAAACTGTTTTTT | CASSPTWGNEKLFF | TRBJ1-4 | . | TRBV7-2 | .
TGTGCCTGGAGTGTAAAGGGTTCTCAGCCCCAGCATTTT | CAWSVKGSQPQHF | TRBJ1-5 | once | TRBV30 | .
TGCGCCAGCAATGAGGGCAGGGGGATTGGTGGCTACACCTTC | CASNEGRGIGGYTF | TRBJ1-2 | . | TRBV5-1 | TRBD1
TGCGCCAGCAGCCGCGGACTAGCGGGACCAGATACGCAGTATTTT | CASSRGLAGPDTQYF | TRBJ2-3 | . | TRBV4-1 | TRBD2
TGTGCCATCAGTGAGGCGGGGGAAAAACTGTTTTTT | CAISEAGEKLFF | TRBJ1-4 | . | TRBV10-3 | .
TGTGCCAGCAGTTACTCCTTGGAGCAGTACTTC | CASSYSLEQYF | TRBJ2-7 | . | TRBV6-2/TRBV6-3 | .
TGTGCCAGCGAATCCTGGGGCTCCTACAATGAGCAGTTCTTC | CASESWGSYNEQFF | TRBJ2-1 | . | TRBV7-9 | .
TGTGCCAGCAGCCACCCCGACAGGGTGTATGGCTACACCTTC | CASSHPDRVYGYTF | TRBJ1-2 | . | TRBV7-9 | TRBD1
TGTGCCAGCAGCTTAAAGCTTCGGGGGGCGAACACTGAAGCTTTCTTT | CASSLKLRGANTEAFF | TRBJ1-1 | . | TRBV7-6 | .